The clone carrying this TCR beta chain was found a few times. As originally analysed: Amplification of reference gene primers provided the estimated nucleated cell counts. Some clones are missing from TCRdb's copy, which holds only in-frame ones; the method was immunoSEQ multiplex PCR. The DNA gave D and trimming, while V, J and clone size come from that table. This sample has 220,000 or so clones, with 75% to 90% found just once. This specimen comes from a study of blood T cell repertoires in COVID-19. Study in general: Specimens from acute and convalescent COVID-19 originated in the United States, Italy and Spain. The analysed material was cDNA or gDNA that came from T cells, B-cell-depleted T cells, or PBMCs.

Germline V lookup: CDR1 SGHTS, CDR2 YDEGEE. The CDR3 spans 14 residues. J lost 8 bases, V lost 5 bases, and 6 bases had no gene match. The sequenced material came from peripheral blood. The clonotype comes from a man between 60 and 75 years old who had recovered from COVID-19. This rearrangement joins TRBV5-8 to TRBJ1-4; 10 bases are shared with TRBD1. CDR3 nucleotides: TGTGCCAGCAGACGGGACAGGGGTAGGGAAAAACTGTTTTTT. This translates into CASRRDRGREKLFF.